This passage covers 23 T cell receptor beta chains from one sample sequenced in a study of cytomegalovirus exposure and HLA in healthy donors. Measured with immunoSEQ multiplex PCR; TCRdb has only the in-frame clones, and not every one. This sample has about 240,000 clones, with approximately 86% found just once. Sequencing was carried out using PBMCs. The receptors were gathered from a woman younger than 45 in good health and CMV-seropositive.

The rearrangement links TRBV5-1 to TRBJ2-1, with TRBD1 identical over 7 bases. CDR1 SGHRS and CDR2 YFSETQ come from the germline V gene. V was pared by 3 bases and J by 4 bases, with 1 base of the junction left unmatched. This CDR3 has 13 amino acids. The CDR3 nucleotides are TGCGCCAGCAGCTGGGGACAGTACAATGAGCAGTTCTTC. This sequence encodes CASSWGQYNEQFF.

The CDR3 DNA reads TGTGCCAGCGTCGACTCGAGCTCTGGAAACACCATATATTTT. It is translated as CASVDSSSGNTIYF. V and J are TRBV6-5 and TRBJ1-3, with D unclear. The V end was cut by 8 bases, the J end by 0 bases, with 11 bases between. Germline-derived CDR1 and CDR2 are MNHEY and SVGAGI. The CDR3 is 14 residues long.

This clone was detected only a few times. The chain carries TRBV5-1 and TRBJ2-7; 8 bases line up with TRBD2. There are 13 residues in the CDR3. The V gene's germline CDR1 is SGHRS and CDR2 YFSETQ. The V segment lost 4 bases and the J segment 3 bases; nucleotides outside the gene matches: 3. The CDR3 nucleotides read TGCGCCAGCAGCCTGGGACTAGTCTACGAGCAGTACTTC. Translating gives CASSLGLVYEQYF.

The chain couples TRBV28 to TRBJ2-6; maybe TRBD1 (6 bases). Between the trimmed V and J ends, which lost 5 bases and 4 bases, there was a span of 18 bases. CDR1 is MDHEN and CDR2 is SYDVKM in the germline V gene. This CDR3 has 17 amino acids. The CDR3 protein is CASSPLLRTAGANVLTF. DNA of the CDR3: TGTGCCAGCAGTCCCCTTCTCCGGACAGCAGGGGCCAACGTCCTGACTTTC.

The rearrangement uses TRBV11-3 and TRBJ2-1; no clear D gene. The germline CDR1 and CDR2 sequences are SGHNT and YENEEA. The germline V and J ends were trimmed by 2 bases and 6 bases, with 8 bases remaining between them. This CDR3 region has 13 residues. The DNA for the CDR3 is TGTGCCAGCAGCTTAATGGCTAGCAATGAGCAGTTCTTC. Protein: CASSLMASNEQFF.

The chain joins TRBV7-9 to TRBJ2-3; TRBD1 aligns across 8 bases. The CDR3 spans 13 residues. Germline trimming cut 5 bases from V and 4 bases from J; bases unmatched to any gene: 2. In germline, CDR1 is SEHNR, CDR2 FQNEAQ (reference sequence). DNA for the CDR3: TGTGCCAGCAGCCTGACAGGGGCAGATACGCAGTATTTT. It translates to CASSLTGADTQYF. Using reference TRBV7-9 and TRBJ2-3 for the parts outside the CDR3, the full variable domain is DTGVSQNPRHKITKRGQNVTFRCDPISEHNRLYWYRQTLGQGPEFLTYFQNEAQLEKSRLLSDRFSAERPKGSFSTLEIQRTEQGDSAMYLCASSLTGADTQYFGPGTRLTVL.

The chain is built from TRBV5-1 and TRBJ2-3, with 9 bases fitting TRBD2. CDR3 length equals 18 residues. Germline CDR1 SGHRS, CDR2 YFSETQ. V was clipped by 4 bases and J by 3 bases; unmatched bases: 15. CDR3 bases: TGCGCCAGCAGCGCCTCGTCAGCGGGAGGAGGTTTGACAGATACGCAGTATTTT. Its protein is CASSASSAGGGLTDTQYF.

This sequence joins TRBV5-1 and TRBJ1-4; a possible D gene is TRBD1 (5 bases). The CDR3 loop spans 15 amino acids. V was shortened by 0 bases and J by 7 bases, with 13 bases between the two germline ends. From germline, CDR1 is SGHRS and CDR2 YFSETQ. The CDR3 DNA is TGCGCCAGCAGCTTGGCCGGTCAGGGAGGTGAAAAACTGTTTTTT. This encodes CASSLAGQGGEKLFF.

V and J are TRBV27 and TRBJ2-2; D might be TRBD2 (5 bases). The CDR3 is made up of 16 amino acids. Between the trimmed V and J ends, which lost 6 bases and 6 bases, there was a span of 20 bases. Per the germline V gene, CDR1 is MNHEY and CDR2 is SMNVEV (reference sequence). CDR3 nucleotide sequence: TGTGCCAGCAGGGGAGCCGCTCTAGTCTCGGCCGGGGAGCTGTTTTTT. Protein product: CASRGAALVSAGELFF.

The chain combines TRBV7-6 with TRBJ2-7, with D possibly being TRBD2 (5 bases). Between the trimmed V and J ends, which lost 4 bases and 0 bases, there was a span of 7 bases. The germline CDR1 and CDR2 sequences are SGHVS and FNYEAQ. The CDR3 is 13 residues long. CDR3 in amino acids: CASSSGISYEQYF. The DNA for the CDR3 is TGTGCCAGCAGCTCGGGGATCTCCTACGAGCAGTACTTC.

The chain uses TRBV10-1 and TRBJ2-1; 7 nucleotides line up with TRBD2. V dropped 0 bases and J dropped 0; count of bases not matched to a gene: 2. CDR3 length equals 16 residues. Germline V lookup: CDR1 WNHNN, CDR2 SYGVQD (reference sequence). The CDR3 spells CASSESGGSSYNEQFF. The CDR3 bases are TGCGCCAGCAGTGAGTCTGGCGGGAGCTCCTACAATGAGCAGTTCTTC.

The J gene is TRBJ2-3, the V gene TRBV5-8; a weak D match, TRBD1 (6 bases). The CDR3 totals 15 residues. V dropped 4 bases and J dropped 3 bases, with 15 bases sitting between them. Germline-derived CDR1 and CDR2 are SGHTS and YDEGEE. Written as DNA, the CDR3 is TGTGCCAGCAGCATTAAGGGGGTATTAACAGATACGCAGTATTTT. Protein: CASSIKGVLTDTQYF.

The CDR3 DNA follows: TGTGCCAGCAGGCGACTCCAGACCGTGAACACTGAAGCTTTCTTT. As protein: CASRRLQTVNTEAFF. The V and J genes are TRBV6-5 and TRBJ1-1; D remains unclear. V was pared by 6 bases and J by 0 bases, with 14 bases between. Germline loops: CDR1 MNHEY, CDR2 SVGAGI. This CDR3 is 15 amino acids long.

This chain connects TRBV2 to TRBJ1-5; TRBD1 agrees at 11 bases. The V and J ends lost 4 bases and 4 bases, in that order; junction bases with no gene match: 3. From germline, CDR1 is SNHLY and CDR2 FYNNEI. CDR3 length: 15 residues. CDR3 nucleotides: TGTGCCAGCAGTGGCGGGACAGGGGGGAATCAGCCCCAGCATTTT. Amino acid sequence: CASSGGTGGNQPQHF.

The J gene is TRBJ2-5, the V gene TRBV30, with 7 bases fitting TRBD2. The CDR3 runs to 14 residues. J lost 5 bases, V lost 3 bases, and 9 bases had no gene match. The V gene's germline CDR1 is GTSNPN and CDR2 SVGIG (reference sequence). The CDR3, as DNA: TGTGCCTGGAGCCGTGGCGGGAGTGGTGAGACCCAGTACTTC. It is translated as CAWSRGGSGETQYF.

This clone is a singleton in its sample. The CDR3, as DNA: TGCAGTGCTAGACCCACTAGTGAGACGTTCTTC. Protein product: CSARPTSETFF. This chain connects TRBV20-1 to TRBJ2-1; D is possibly TRBD2 (5 bases). This CDR3 has 11 amino acids. The germline gives CDR1 DFQATT, CDR2 SNEGSKA (reference sequence). V shed 2 bases and J shed 15 bases, with 14 bases lying between them.

The chain is built from TRBV28 and TRBJ2-5, with D possibly being TRBD2 (6 bases). The CDR3 is made up of 13 amino acids. The V end was cut by 3 bases, the J end by 5 bases, with 10 bases between. Germline V gene sequence: CDR1 MDHEN, CDR2 SYDVKM. CDR3: CASSLAGMETQYF. As DNA, the CDR3 is TGTGCCAGCAGTTTGGCGGGAATGGAGACCCAGTACTTC.

This chain connects TRBV5-6 to TRBJ2-1; TRBD2 matches at 13 bases. Looked up from germline, CDR1 is SGHDT and CDR2 is YYEEEE. V dropped 4 bases and J dropped 4; count of bases not matched to a gene: 5. This CDR3 has 16 amino acids. The CDR3 nucleotides are TGTGCCAGCAGCCTAGGGACTAGCGGGGAATACAATGAGCAGTTCTTC. Translated: CASSLGTSGEYNEQFF.

The chain combines TRBV7-6 with TRBJ2-3, with 8 bases matching TRBD2. V trimming: 5 bases; J trimming: 5 bases; junction bases outside the gene matches: 9. Germline V CDR1 and CDR2: SGHVS, FNYEAQ. CDR3 length equals 15 residues. This CDR3 is CASSRSGSLEDTQYF. The CDR3 bases are TGTGCCAGCAGCCGCAGCGGGAGCTTAGAAGATACGCAGTATTTT.

This rearrangement joins TRBV28 to TRBJ1-5; maybe TRBD1 (6 bases). Germline V gives CDR1 MDHEN, CDR2 SYDVKM. V was clipped by 8 bases and J by 4 bases, with 15 bases between them. The length of the CDR3 is 14 residues. The CDR3 is CASFTDRHNQPQHF. Here the CDR3 DNA reads TGTGCCAGCTTTACGGACAGACATAATCAGCCCCAGCATTTT.

This clone came up once. The CDR3, as DNA: TGTGCCACCAGCAGAGGTAGCGGGTCCTCGCATGGCGAGCAGTACTTC. Residues: CATSRGSGSSHGEQYF. The V and J genes are TRBV15 and TRBJ2-7; TRBD2 agrees at 7 bases. The germline V gene has CDR1 LNHNV and CDR2 YYDKDF (reference sequence). Unmatched junction bases numbered 12, after V lost 1 base and J lost 6 bases. The CDR3 is 16 amino acids.

The chain has TRBV11-3 and TRBJ2-5; D may be TRBD1 (6 bases). V was clipped by 2 bases and J by 0 bases, with 10 bases between them. The CDR3 length is 15 residues. Germline lookup yields CDR1 SGHNT and CDR2 YENEEA. Written as DNA, the CDR3 is TGTGCCAGCAGCTTACGGACAGCTTACCAAGAGACCCAGTACTTC. It translates to CASSLRTAYQETQYF. Full variable domain (rest looked up from reference TRBV11-3 and TRBJ2-5): EAGVVQSPRYKIIEKKQPVAFWCNPISGHNTLYWYLQNLGQGPELLIRYENEEAVDDSQLPKDRFSAERLKGVDSTLKIQPAELGDSAVYLCASSLRTAYQETQYFGPGTRLLVL.

This chain links TRBV27 with TRBJ2-5; D is uncertain. Germline CDR1 reads MNHEY; CDR2 reads SMNVEV (reference sequence). Deletions cut 5 bases from V and 5 bases from J, with 6 bases between. The CDR3 sequence is 11 residues long. The CDR3 coding sequence is TGTGCCAGCAGTGTCGGGGAGACCCAGTACTTC. Protein product: CASSVGETQYF.